This entry lists 27 T cell receptor beta chains sequenced from one sample in a study of T cell repertoires in cytomegalovirus infection. Their specific antigens are unknown. One entry per CDR3 protein results from TCRdb running MiXCR on the reads. This sample has about 740,000 distinct CDR3 sequences, with around 30% found just once. This sample comprised cultured PBMCs, obtained from culture after CMV antigen stimulation. These receptors all come from a human donor in good health (CMV status not recorded). Some clones in this sample may be carry-over from other donors' samples.

This clonotype was detected a few times. The chain combines TRBV12-3 or TRBV12-4 with TRBJ1-6, with D tentatively TRBD1 (6 bases). The V and J ends lost 9 bases and 7 bases respectively, with 19 bases between them. The CDR3 runs to 15 residues. CDR3 DNA sequence: TGTGCCAGTTCACTAGGGGGGGGGCTAAATTCACCCCTCCACTTT. Amino acid sequence: CASSLGGGLNSPLHF.

CDR3 bases: TGTGCCAGCAGCTTAGGGGGGGACAGGGGAAGGGATGAGCAGTTCTTC. Translated: CASSLGGDRGRDEQFF. The rearrangement joins TRBV7-8 to TRBJ2-1, with 10 bases identical to TRBD1. After removal of 1 base from V and 8 bases from J, the junction contained 8 bases not matched to a gene. The CDR3 is made up of 16 amino acids. Germline CDR1 is SGHVS and CDR2 is FQNEAQ.

The CDR3 reads CASSPLGPVGGTDTQYF. The CDR3 region has the DNA TGTGCCAGCAGTCCCCTGGGGCCAGTCGGCGGCACAGATACGCAGTATTTT. The rearrangement links TRBV6-8 to TRBJ2-3; D is possibly TRBD1 (5 bases). The V and J ends lost 5 bases and 1 base respectively, with 19 bases between them. There are 17 residues in the CDR3. From germline, CDR1 is MNHGY and CDR2 SAAAGT.

This clonotype was seen more than once but under ten times. The rearrangement joins TRBV4-1 to TRBJ1-1; 7 positions match TRBD1. Looked up from germline, CDR1 is MGHRA and CDR2 is YSYEKL. Unmatched junction bases numbered 10, after V lost 3 bases and J lost 0 bases. This CDR3 region has 17 residues. CDR3: CASSHGYLGQMNTEAFF. The CDR3 DNA sequence: TGCGCCAGCAGCCACGGTTATCTGGGACAGATGAACACTGAAGCTTTCTTT.

The chain has TRBV29-1 and TRBJ2-7; weak D call: TRBD1 (6 bases). Per the germline V gene, CDR1 is SQVTM and CDR2 is ANQGSEA. The length of the CDR3 is 13 residues. Trimming removed 3 bases from V and 5 bases from J, with 14 bases in between. CDR3 bases: TGCAGCGTTGATACAGGGCGACGCGACGAGCAGTACTTC. Its translation is CSVDTGRRDEQYF.

The chain carries TRBV6-6 and TRBJ2-1, with 7 bases that match TRBD1. CDR1 is MNHNY, CDR2 SVGAGI, per germline (reference sequence). The length of the CDR3 is 15 residues. With 5 bases clipped from V and 6 bases from J, the junction kept 10 bases outside the gene matches. The CDR3 loop reads CASSPGTDYINEQFF. CDR3 coding DNA: TGTGCCAGCAGTCCCGGGACAGACTACATCAATGAGCAGTTCTTC.

This clonotype has only a few counts. The rearrangement links TRBV7-6 to TRBJ2-1, with D hard to call. This CDR3 is built from 13 residues. Germline V gene sequence: CDR1 SGHVS, CDR2 FNYEAQ. V was cut by 3 bases and J by 5 bases, with 8 bases left in between. The chain's CDR3 is CASSFQPDNEQFF. The CDR3 DNA reads as TGTGCCAGCAGCTTTCAGCCGGACAATGAGCAGTTCTTC.

This clonotype turned up a few times. The rearrangement joins TRBV11-2 to TRBJ2-1; unclear D gene. This CDR3 is 15 amino acids long. The V end was cut by 4 bases, the J end by 1 base, with 11 bases between. Germline loops: CDR1 SGHAT, CDR2 FQNNGV. This CDR3 reads CASSSIPGSYNEQFF. CDR3 DNA sequence: TGTGCCAGCAGCTCTATACCCGGATCCTACAATGAGCAGTTCTTC.

V gene TRBV5-1 combines with J gene TRBJ1-2, with D uncertain. The CDR3 is 16 residues long. V shed 6 bases and J shed 2 bases, with 20 bases lying between them. Germline V CDR1 and CDR2: SGHRS, YFSETQ. This CDR3 is CASKTGPGYRNYGYTF. The CDR3 DNA follows: TGCGCCAGCAAGACCGGTCCGGGGTACCGCAACTATGGCTACACCTTC. The variable domain in full, with the rest retrieved from reference TRBV5-1 and TRBJ1-2, is KAGVTQTPRYLIKTRGQQVTLSCSPISGHRSVSWYQQTPGQGLQFLFEYFSETQRNKGNFPGRFSGRQFSNSRSEMNVSTLELGDSALYLCASKTGPGYRNYGYTFGSGTRLTVV.

CDR3 coding DNA: TGTGCCAGCCGGGACAGGGGGGACACCGGGGAGCTGTTTTTT. Its translation is CASRDRGDTGELFF. The chain couples TRBV19 to TRBJ2-2; 11 nucleotides align to TRBD1. The CDR3 loop spans 14 amino acids. Germline V gives CDR1 LNHDA, CDR2 SQIVND (reference sequence). The junction had 3 bases not matched to a gene; V was cut back by 9 bases and J by 3 bases.

This clonotype occurred a few times. The chain is built from TRBV11-2 and TRBJ2-3; TRBD2 matches 8 bases. The CDR3 is made up of 16 amino acids. The germline V gene has CDR1 SGHAT and CDR2 FQNNGV. V gave up 4 bases and J gave up 2 bases; unmatched junction bases: 8. The CDR3 spells CASSSPLAGYTDTQYF. Written as DNA, the CDR3 is TGTGCCAGCAGCTCCCCGCTAGCGGGCTACACAGATACGCAGTATTTT.

The V and J genes are TRBV7-8 and TRBJ1-5; a possible D gene is TRBD1 (6 bases). In germline, CDR1 is SGHVS, CDR2 FQNEAQ. The V end lost 1 base, the J end lost 3 bases, and 13 bases lay between the germline ends. CDR3 length: 16 residues. The CDR3 DNA follows: TGTGCCAGCAGCTTAGAGAACAGGGTCATCAATCAGCCCCAGCATTTT. Translating gives CASSLENRVINQPQHF.

This clonotype occurred a few times. V is TRBV7-8 and J is TRBJ2-1; D not certain. The CDR3 is made up of 16 amino acids. Trimming removed 0 bases from V and 0 bases from J, with 9 bases in between. Germline V gene sequence: CDR1 SGHVS, CDR2 FQNEAQ. The CDR3 coding sequence is TGTGCCAGCAGCTTAGCGGCCCTGAGCTCCTACAATGAGCAGTTCTTC. Amino acids: CASSLAALSSYNEQFF.

The gene calls are TRBV28 and TRBJ2-5; TRBD2 matches 11 bases. V was pared by 10 bases and J by 9 bases, with 10 bases of the junction left unmatched. CDR1 is MDHEN and CDR2 is SYDVKM in the germline V gene. The CDR3 consists of 13 residues. CDR3 nucleotide sequence: TGTGCCACACTAGCGGGGGCCCTGGGGGCCCAGTACTTC. Translating gives CATLAGALGAQYF.

In this sample, this clonotype turned up a few times. V is TRBV10-1 and J is TRBJ2-1; TRBD2 is a possible D gene (5 bases). Germline lookup yields CDR1 WNHNN and CDR2 SYGVQD (reference sequence). V lost 4 bases to trimming and J lost 7 bases, with 14 bases between them. The CDR3 sequence is 14 residues long. For the CDR3, the DNA is TGCGCCAGCAGTGCGGGCAGCGGTGAGAATGAGCAGTTCTTC. This translates into CASSAGSGENEQFF.

J is TRBJ2-5 and V is TRBV12-3 or TRBV12-4, with D possibly TRBD2 on 6 matching bases. The CDR3 is made up of 14 amino acids. V lost 6 bases to trimming and J lost 3 bases, with 14 bases between them. CDR3 DNA sequence: TGTGCCAGCAGCCTAATGGGACTGGAAGAGACCCAGTACTTC. As protein: CASSLMGLEETQYF.

CDR3 sequence reads: CASSLEVSSGANVLTF. The CDR3 nucleotides are TGTGCCAGCAGCTTAGAGGTTAGCTCTGGGGCCAACGTCCTGACTTTC. The chain employs TRBV7-9 and TRBJ2-6, with D unclear. V was shortened by 1 base and J by 0 bases, with 7 bases between the two germline ends. Per germline, CDR1 SEHNR and CDR2 FQNEAQ (reference sequence). The CDR3 extends over 16 amino acids.

This chain joins TRBV6-6 and TRBJ1-2, with a possible D match to TRBD1 (5 bases). V lost 5 bases to trimming and J lost 8 bases, with 15 bases between them. The germline CDR1 and CDR2 sequences are MNHNY and SVGAGI (reference sequence). CDR3 length equals 13 residues. DNA for the CDR3: TGTGCCAGCAGTAAGAACCAGGGTCGAGGCTACACCTTC. Translation: CASSKNQGRGYTF.

There are many counts of this clonotype. This chain links TRBV7-6 with TRBJ1-2, with D possibly being TRBD1 (5 bases). The CDR3 contains 15 residues. With 2 bases removed from V and 4 bases from J, the gap between germline ends came to 14 bases. Germline V gene lookup returns CDR1 SGHVS and CDR2 FNYEAQ. CDR3 in amino acids: CASSLTAGFSYGYTF. DNA for the CDR3: TGTGCCAGCAGCTTAACGGCAGGGTTCTCCTATGGCTACACCTTC.

This clonotype was detected only a few times. This chain joins TRBV6-2 or TRBV6-3 and TRBJ2-1; 11 bases agree with TRBD2. The CDR3 is 17 residues long. Germline CDR1 is MNHEY and CDR2 is SVGEGT. V was pared by 5 bases and J by 9 bases, with 15 bases of the junction left unmatched. DNA of the CDR3: TGTGCCAGCAGTAATTTAACCGGGACTAGCGGTGGTGGTGAGCAGTTCTTC. It encodes CASSNLTGTSGGGEQFF.

This clonotype has more than one count but fewer than ten. The rearrangement links TRBV6-5 to TRBJ1-1; D might be TRBD1 (5 bases). CDR3 length: 16 residues. Germline V CDR1 and CDR2: MNHEY, SVGAGI. Trimming pared 0 bases from V and 3 bases from J, leaving 14 bases between. In DNA form, the CDR3 reads TGTGCCAGCAGTTACTCGGGCAGCTCCAGGGACACTGAAGCTTTCTTT. This sequence encodes CASSYSGSSRDTEAFF.

The V and J genes are TRBV7-9 and TRBJ1-5; D call uncertain. V was shortened by 5 bases and J by 6 bases, with 8 bases between the two germline ends. Germline loops: CDR1 SEHNR, CDR2 FQNEAQ (reference sequence). CDR3 length: 12 residues. As DNA, the CDR3 is TGTGCCAGCAGCCGTGTCCGTCAGCCCCAGCATTTT. This encodes CASSRVRQPQHF.

Only a few counts were recorded for this clonotype. The chain combines TRBV7-9 with TRBJ1-5; D remains ambiguous. The CDR3 has 12 residues. V lost 6 bases and J lost 6, with 9 bases in between. CDR1 is SEHNR, CDR2 FQNEAQ, per germline (reference sequence). The CDR3 DNA reads as TGTGCCAGCAGTAAAGATGGTCAGCCCCAGCATTTT. Translation gives CASSKDGQPQHF. Full variable domain (outside the CDR3, taken from reference TRBV7-9 and TRBJ1-5): DTGVSQNPRHKITKRGQNVTFRCDPISEHNRLYWYRQTLGQGPEFLTYFQNEAQLEKSRLLSDRFSAERPKGSFSTLEIQRTEQGDSAMYLCASSKDGQPQHFGDGTRLSIL.

This clonotype was seen a handful of times. V gene TRBV12-3 or TRBV12-4 combines with J gene TRBJ1-5, with TRBD1 as a possible D gene (5 bases). V dropped 1 base and J dropped 5 bases, with 15 bases sitting between them. The CDR3 runs to 16 residues. The CDR3, as DNA: TGTGCCAGCAGTTTAGTTAGAGGCAGGGAGGATCAGCCCCAGCATTTT. The encoded protein is CASSLVRGREDQPQHF.

This clonotype came up many times. The rearrangement links TRBV7-8 to TRBJ2-1; TRBD1 matches 9 bases. This CDR3 has 15 amino acids. Looked up from germline, CDR1 is SGHVS and CDR2 is FQNEAQ. V trimming: 5 bases; J trimming: 3 bases; junction bases outside the gene matches: 5. The CDR3 nucleotides are TGTGCCAGCAGCATAAGGGGACAGGGCTACAATGAGCAGTTCTTC. Translating gives CASSIRGQGYNEQFF.

The rearrangement joins TRBV2 to TRBJ2-3; D is unresolved. V gave up 1 base and J gave up 2 bases, with 10 bases separating them. Germline V gene lookup returns CDR1 SNHLY and CDR2 FYNNEI. The CDR3 extends over 15 amino acids. CDR3 sequence: CASSEGGRSTDTQYF. DNA for the CDR3: TGTGCCAGCAGTGAAGGCGGTCGATCCACAGATACGCAGTATTTT. The full variable domain, with the rest looked up from reference TRBV2 and TRBJ2-3, is EPEVTQTPSHQVTQMGQEVILRCVPISNHLYFYWYRQILGQKVEFLVSFYNNEISEKSEIFDDQFSVERPDGSNFTLKIRSTKLEDSAMYFCASSEGGRSTDTQYFGPGTRLTVL.

J is TRBJ2-2 and V is TRBV4-2; D is uncertain. Trimming shortened V by 2 bases and J by 8 bases, and 15 bases separated the two germline ends. Germline loops: CDR1 LGHNA, CDR2 YNFKEQ. CDR3 length: 15 amino acids. CDR3 DNA sequence: TGTGCCAGCAGCCAACAGATTTCGGGTTCGGGGGAGCTGTTTTTT. It is translated as CASSQQISGSGELFF.